These T cell receptor beta chains were read from a single sample in a study of high-grade serous ovarian cancer treatment subgroups. TCRdb's copy holds only in-frame clones and misses some; the assay was immunoSEQ multiplex PCR. The profile covers 2,800 or so clones, with 60% to 80% appearing a single time and approximately 4.8% taken by the ten largest. The material sequenced was tumor tissue. These receptors were collected from a human donor with high-grade serous ovarian cancer. CDR3s include the opening cysteine and the closing phenylalanine or tryptophan. The D gene is left open where the match is weak. Size is stated for part of the rows, as once, few or many counts, or as a class when the clone is expanded.

abundance	j_gene	d_gene	v_gene	CDR3aa	CDR3nt
few	TRBJ1-2	TRBD1	TRBV7-9	CASSGWTGDGYTF	TGTGCCAGCAGCGGCTGGACAGGGGATGGCTACACCTTC
NA	TRBJ2-2	NA	TRBV6-5	CASSSYRDGELFF	TGTGCCAGCAGTTCATACAGGGACGGGGAGCTGTTTTTT
NA	TRBJ2-4	TRBD1	TRBV6-5	CASNSRQGPEYF	TGTGCCAGCAACTCCCGACAGGGCCCGGAGTACTTC
once	TRBJ2-7	TRBD2	TRBV5-1	CASSLVLAGSSSYEQYF	TGCGCCAGCAGCTTGGTACTAGCGGGGTCGAGCTCCTACGAGCAGTACTTC
NA	TRBJ2-5	NA	TRBV19	CASSVFLQETQYF	TGTGCCAGTAGTGTCTTTCTCCAAGAGACCCAGTACTTC
NA	TRBJ2-1	NA	TRBV7-2	CASSASSGDEQFF	TGTGCCAGCAGCGCCTCCAGCGGAGATGAGCAGTTCTTC
NA	TRBJ1-2	TRBD1	TRBV19	CASSIGQGSHGYTF	TGTGCCAGTAGTATTGGACAGGGGAGTCATGGCTACACCTTC
NA	TRBJ1-3	TRBD1	TRBV27	CASSLGRGRGNTIYF	TGTGCCAGCAGTTTAGGGAGGGGGCGTGGAAACACCATATATTTT
NA	TRBJ2-7	NA	TRBV6-6	CASKATQYEQYF	TGTGCCAGCAAGGCCACACAGTACGAGCAGTACTTC
NA	TRBJ1-2	TRBD1	TRBV5-1	CASSLEAGGYYGYTF	TGCGCCAGCAGCTTGGAGGCAGGGGGGTACTATGGCTACACCTTC
NA	TRBJ2-2	TRBD2	TRBV27	CASSPGTSGRASRTGELFF	TGTGCCAGCAGTCCAGGGACTAGCGGGAGGGCCAGCCGAACCGGGGAGCTGTTTTTT
NA	TRBJ2-7	NA	TRBV28	CASSRARLYEQYF	TGTGCCAGCAGCCGGGCCCGTCTTTACGAGCAGTACTTC
NA	TRBJ1-5	NA	TRBV5-1	CASSCWKVCGQSAQHF	TGCGCCAGCAGCTGTTGGAAAGTATGCGGGCAATCAGCCCAGCATTTT
NA	TRBJ2-2	NA	TRBV11-2	CASSLGHNTGELFF	TGTGCCAGCAGCTTAGGGCACAACACCGGGGAGCTGTTTTTT
few	TRBJ1-2	NA	TRBV5-6	CASSLVARGYGYTF	TGTGCCAGCAGCTTGGTAGCCAGGGGCTATGGCTACACCTTC
NA	TRBJ2-7	TRBD1	TRBV19	CASSTGTGGFEQYF	TGTGCCAGTAGTACCGGGACAGGGGGTTTTGAGCAGTACTTC
NA	TRBJ2-7	TRBD2	TRBV7-9	CASSQSSGLAAYEQYF	TGTGCCAGCAGCCAATCCTCGGGACTAGCTGCCTACGAGCAGTACTTC
NA	TRBJ1-6	NA	TRBV27	CASSLHNPLNSPLHF	TGTGCCAGCAGTTTGCACAACCCCCTTAATTCACCCCTCCACTTT
NA	TRBJ1-2	NA	TRBV5-5	CASSLGPWVLDGYTF	TGTGCCAGCAGCTTGGGGCCGTGGGTGCTTGATGGCTACACCTTC
NA	TRBJ2-6	NA	TRBV15	CATSREGGEGANVLTF	TGTGCCACCAGCAGAGAGGGGGGAGAGGGGGCCAACGTCCTGACTTTC
once	TRBJ2-7	TRBD1	TRBV27	CASSFSWTGSYEQYF	TGTGCCAGCAGTTTCTCCTGGACAGGCTCCTACGAGCAGTACTTC
NA	TRBJ2-1	TRBD1	TRBV5-6	CASSRDRDGNEQFF	TGTGCCAGCAGTCGGGACAGGGATGGGAATGAGCAGTTCTTC
NA	TRBJ2-7	NA	TRBV19	CASSITINYEQYF	TGTGCCAGTAGTATTACAATAAACTACGAGCAGTACTTC
NA	TRBJ2-1	TRBD2	TRBV2	CASSLLAGDYNEQFF	TGTGCCAGCAGTCTCTTAGCGGGGGACTACAATGAGCAGTTCTTC
NA	TRBJ1-5	NA	TRBV7-2	CASSVSTTLNQPQHF	TGTGCCAGCAGCGTCTCGACAACCCTCAATCAGCCCCAGCATTTT
once	TRBJ1-1	NA	TRBV6-6	CASSSTENTEAFF	TGTGCCAGCAGCTCGACAGAGAACACTGAAGCTTTCTTT
NA	TRBJ2-5	TRBD1	TRBV25-1	CASSEALTGGARETQYF	TGTGCCAGCAGTGAAGCTTTGACAGGGGGCGCGAGAGAGACCCAGTACTTC
NA	TRBJ2-1	TRBD2	TRBV5-4	CASSRGLAGESRNEQFF	TGTGCCAGCAGCCGGGGACTAGCGGGAGAAAGTAGGAATGAGCAGTTCTTC
NA	TRBJ2-3	NA	TRBV7-9	CASSFMGRVADTQYF	TGTGCCAGCAGCTTTATGGGCAGGGTAGCAGATACGCAGTATTTT
NA	TRBJ1-6	TRBD1	TRBV7-2	CASSSPTRQGANSPLHF	TGTGCCAGCAGCTCTCCAACCCGGCAGGGGGCGAATTCACCCCTCCACTTT
NA	TRBJ2-7	NA	TRBV4-2	CASSQENPSGSSYEQYF	TGTGCCAGCAGCCAAGAAAACCCCTCGGGGTCTTCTTACGAGCAGTACTTC
few	TRBJ2-5	NA	TRBV9	CASSVGIRVETQYF	TGTGCCAGCAGCGTAGGAATCAGGGTTGAGACCCAGTACTTC
NA	TRBJ2-5	NA	TRBV10-3	CAISQSLETQYF	TGTGCCATCAGCCAGTCATTGGAGACCCAGTACTTC
NA	TRBJ2-7	NA	TRBV29-1	CSVVRGHYEQYF	TGCAGCGTTGTCCGTGGCCACTACGAGCAGTACTTC
NA	TRBJ2-3	NA	TRBV5-1	CASSLMRTPGTDTQYF	TGCGCCAGCAGCTTGATGCGGACCCCAGGCACAGATACGCAGTATTTT
few	TRBJ1-1	NA	TRBV5-1	CASSKSPGTSNTEAFF	TGCGCCAGCAGCAAATCTCCCGGGACATCGAACACTGAAGCTTTCTTT
NA	TRBJ2-4	NA	TRBV4-1	CASSQDEDPTGLGQYF	TGCGCCAGCAGCCAAGATGAAGACCCGACAGGTTTGGGTCAGTACTTC
once	TRBJ2-2	TRBD1	TRBV4-3	CASSPGTGTGELFF	TGCGCCAGCAGCCCAGGGACAGGGACCGGGGAGCTGTTTTTT
once	TRBJ2-6	NA	TRBV4-1	CASHGFSTGANVLTF	TGCGCCAGCCATGGATTCAGCACTGGGGCCAACGTCCTGACTTTC
NA	TRBJ2-1	NA	TRBV6-4	CASSDSVGGNEQFF	TGTGCCAGCAGTGACTCTGTGGGGGGCAATGAGCAGTTCTTC
NA	TRBJ2-7	TRBD2	TRBV30	CALQGLAYEQYF	TGTGCCCTCCAGGGACTAGCCTACGAGCAGTACTTC
NA	TRBJ1-5	TRBD1	TRBV19	CASSIMDREGQPQHF	TGTGCCAGTAGTATAATGGACAGGGAAGGACAGCCCCAGCATTTT
NA	TRBJ1-2	NA	TRBV14	CASSLLTVNYGYTF	TGTGCCAGCAGCCTTCTGACAGTGAACTATGGCTACACCTTC
NA	TRBJ1-6	NA	TRBV4-3	CASSPSLWSPLHF	TGCGCCAGCAGTCCAAGTTTGTGGTCACCCCTCCACTTT
NA	TRBJ2-2	TRBD2	TRBV6-4	CASSAGGSTGELFF	TGTGCCAGCAGTGCGGGGGGGAGCACCGGGGAGCTGTTTTTT
NA	TRBJ2-1	NA	TRBV14	CASSQGRHPQFF	TGTGCCAGCAGCCAGGGAAGACACCCGCAGTTCTTC
NA	TRBJ2-2	TRBD2	TRBV9	CASSVLAGVGTGELFF	TGTGCCAGCAGCGTATTAGCGGGGGTGGGCACCGGGGAGCTGTTTTTT
once	TRBJ2-1	NA	TRBV4-2	CASSQDPANEQFF	TGTGCCAGCAGCCAAGACCCAGCCAATGAGCAGTTCTTC